Sequencing of this T cell receptor (beta chain) was carried out in a study of cytomegalovirus exposure and HLA in healthy donors. Whole-study findings and limits: Listed as cytomegalovirus-associated were more than 150 TCR beta chains. According to a later analysis, TCR clusters from the first cohort tended to co-occur in the roughly 120 validation repertoires. Cytomegalovirus status was reportedly diagnosed by the classifier with high specificity and sensitivity. Rare TCR sequences dominated, though some public TCRs recurred in many donors.

From germline, CDR1 is SGHRS and CDR2 YFSETQ. V lost 0 bases to trimming and J lost 5 bases, with 5 bases between them. The CDR3 runs 13 residues. As to this clone: Its antigen is not known.

Data came from immunoSEQ multiplex PCR; TCRdb stores just in-frame clones and leaves some out. This sample has 76,000 or so clones, with approximately 94% found just once. V and J are TRBV5-1 and TRBJ2-2; possibly TRBD2 for D (5 bases). Sequenced material: PBMCs. The receptor's source is a woman between 18 and 29 years old in good health and CMV-seropositive. Written as DNA, the CDR3 is TGCGCCAGCAGCTTGGGGAGGACCGGGGAGCTGTTTTTT. As protein: CASSLGRTGELFF.